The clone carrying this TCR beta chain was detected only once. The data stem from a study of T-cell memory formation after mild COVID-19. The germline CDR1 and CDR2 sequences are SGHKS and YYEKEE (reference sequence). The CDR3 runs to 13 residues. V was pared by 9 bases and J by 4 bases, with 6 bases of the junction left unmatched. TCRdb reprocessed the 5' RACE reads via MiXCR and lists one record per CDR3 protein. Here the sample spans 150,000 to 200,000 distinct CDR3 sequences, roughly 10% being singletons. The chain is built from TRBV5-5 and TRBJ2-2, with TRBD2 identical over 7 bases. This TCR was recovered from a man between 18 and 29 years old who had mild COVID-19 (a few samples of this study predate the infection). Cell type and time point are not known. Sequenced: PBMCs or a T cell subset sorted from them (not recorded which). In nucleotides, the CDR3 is TGTGCCACCAGATCGGGGGGCACCGGGGAGCTGTTTTTT. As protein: CATRSGGTGELFF.